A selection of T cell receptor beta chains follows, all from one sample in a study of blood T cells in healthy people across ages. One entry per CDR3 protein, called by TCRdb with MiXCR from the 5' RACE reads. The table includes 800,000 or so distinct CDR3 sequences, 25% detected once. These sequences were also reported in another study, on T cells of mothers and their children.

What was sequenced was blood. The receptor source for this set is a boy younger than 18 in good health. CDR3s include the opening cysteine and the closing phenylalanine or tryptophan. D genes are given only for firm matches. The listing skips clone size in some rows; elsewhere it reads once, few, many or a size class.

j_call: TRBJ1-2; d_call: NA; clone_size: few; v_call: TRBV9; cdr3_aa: CASSVEAAVNYGYTF; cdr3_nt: TGTGCCAGCAGCGTAGAGGCAGCAGTTAACTATGGCTACACCTTC
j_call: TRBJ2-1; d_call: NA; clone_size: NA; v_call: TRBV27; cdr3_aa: CASSEDWTLPEQFF; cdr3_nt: TGTGCCAGCAGTGAGGACTGGACCCTTCCGGAGCAGTTCTTC
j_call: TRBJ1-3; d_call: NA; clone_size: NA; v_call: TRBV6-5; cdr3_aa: CATRDPGRNTIYF; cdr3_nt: TGTGCCACAAGAGACCCGGGCAGAAACACCATATATTTT
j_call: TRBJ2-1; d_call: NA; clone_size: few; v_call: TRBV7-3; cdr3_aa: CASSLTPLGGGINEQFF; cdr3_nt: TGTGCCAGCAGCTTAACGCCCCTAGGGGGTGGTATCAATGAGCAGTTCTTC
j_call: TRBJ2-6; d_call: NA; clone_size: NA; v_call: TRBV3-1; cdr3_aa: CASSQDNGANVLTF; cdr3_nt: TGTGCCAGCAGCCAAGATAATGGGGCCAACGTCCTGACTTTC
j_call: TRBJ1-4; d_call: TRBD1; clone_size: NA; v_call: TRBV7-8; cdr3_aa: CASSLTGAINEKLFF; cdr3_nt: TGTGCCAGCAGCCTAACAGGGGCGATAAATGAAAAACTGTTTTTT
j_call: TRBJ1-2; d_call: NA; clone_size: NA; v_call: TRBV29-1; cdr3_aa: CSVVQQDHYGYTF; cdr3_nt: TGCAGCGTTGTACAGCAGGACCACTATGGCTACACCTTC
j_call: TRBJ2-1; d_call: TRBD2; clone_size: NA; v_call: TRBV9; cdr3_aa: CASSAPTGTSGANEQFF; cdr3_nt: TGTGCCAGCAGCGCACCGACCGGGACTAGCGGGGCAAATGAGCAGTTCTTC
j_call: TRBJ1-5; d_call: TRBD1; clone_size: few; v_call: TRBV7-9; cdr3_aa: CASSQLDRDGNQPQHF; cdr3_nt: TGTGCCAGCAGCCAACTGGACAGGGATGGGAATCAGCCCCAGCATTTT
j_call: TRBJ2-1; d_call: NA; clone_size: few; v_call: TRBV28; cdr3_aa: CASSFIYNEQFF; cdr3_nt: TGTGCCAGCAGTTTTATCTACAATGAGCAGTTCTTC
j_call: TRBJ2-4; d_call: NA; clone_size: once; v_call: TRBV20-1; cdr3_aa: CSARDLGGGKNIQYF; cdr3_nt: TGCAGTGCTAGAGATCTTGGCGGAGGGAAAAACATTCAGTACTTC
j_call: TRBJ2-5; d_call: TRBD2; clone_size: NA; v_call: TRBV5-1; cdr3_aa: CASSLETSGGLQETQYF; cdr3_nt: TGCGCCAGCAGCTTGGAGACTAGCGGGGGGCTCCAAGAGACCCAGTACTTC
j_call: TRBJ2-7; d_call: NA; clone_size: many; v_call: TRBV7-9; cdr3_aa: CASSLVEAAGNEQYF; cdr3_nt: TGTGCCAGCAGCTTAGTAGAAGCGGCTGGGAACGAGCAGTACTTC
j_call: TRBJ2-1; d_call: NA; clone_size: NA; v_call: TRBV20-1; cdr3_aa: CSARGTFTYNEQFF; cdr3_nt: TGCAGTGCTAGGGGGACTTTTACTTACAATGAGCAGTTCTTC
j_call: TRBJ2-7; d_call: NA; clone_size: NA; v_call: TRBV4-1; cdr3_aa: CASSQVQGFSYEQYF; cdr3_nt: TGCGCCAGCAGCCAAGTGCAGGGTTTCTCCTACGAGCAGTACTTC
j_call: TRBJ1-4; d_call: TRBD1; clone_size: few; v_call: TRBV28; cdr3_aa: CASRSSGTENEKLFF; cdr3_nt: TGTGCCAGCAGATCATCCGGGACAGAGAATGAAAAACTGTTTTTT
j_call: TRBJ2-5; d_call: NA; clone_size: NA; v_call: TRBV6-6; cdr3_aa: CANPGTRGTQYF; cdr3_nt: TGTGCCAACCCCGGGACGAGGGGGACCCAGTACTTC
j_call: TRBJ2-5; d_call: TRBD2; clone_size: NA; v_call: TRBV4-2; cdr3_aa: CASSQLPGGGETQYF; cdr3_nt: TGTGCCAGCAGCCAACTACCGGGAGGGGGGGAGACCCAGTACTTC
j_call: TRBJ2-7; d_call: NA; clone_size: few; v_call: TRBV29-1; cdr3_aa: CSVEGIPGHRPYEQYF; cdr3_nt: TGCAGCGTTGAAGGTATTCCGGGACACAGACCCTACGAGCAGTACTTC
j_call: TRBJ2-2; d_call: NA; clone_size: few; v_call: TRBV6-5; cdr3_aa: CASRGRWGGAGELFF; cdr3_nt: TGTGCCAGCAGAGGCCGGTGGGGCGGGGCCGGGGAGCTGTTTTTT
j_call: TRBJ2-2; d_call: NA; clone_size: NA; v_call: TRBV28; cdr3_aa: CASSGGRTTGELFF; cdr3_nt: TGTGCCAGCAGTGGGGGGAGAACCACCGGGGAGCTGTTTTTT